The rows below give T cell receptor beta chains drawn from one sample of a study of cytomegalovirus exposure and HLA in healthy donors. The data were produced by immunoSEQ multiplex PCR, yet TCRdb's version contains in-frame clones alone and is incomplete. The profile covers 85,000 to 130,000 clones, with around 80% appearing a single time and under 7.5% taken by the ten largest. Sequencing was carried out using PBMCs. Every receptor here comes from a woman in her forties or fifties in good health and CMV-seropositive. Each CDR3 is given with its conserved first and last residue. The order of the fields is CDR3 protein, V gene.

CASGEDTQPQHF,TRBV9
CASSRGGPIEKLFF,TRBV28
CASRKDRVNEQFF,TRBV7-2
CASSAGLNEKLFF,TRBV18
CSVGQGQETQYF,TRBV29-1
CSVKAAGGWRTEAFF,TRBV29-1
CASSLDSSITEAFF,TRBV5-1
CASSLDPAGVQETQYF,TRBV5-1
CASSPGVAGGSYEQYF,TRBV4-3
CASRHSGQPGYTF,TRBV6-1
CAINPISYEQYF,TRBV10-3
CASSRTGGSRSPLHF,TRBV28
CASSGQNSPLHF,TRBV18
CASSSGTSGYEQYF,TRBV6-5
CASSLDRGNQPQHF,TRBV5-5
CASSPGGDRNYEQYF,TRBV5-4
CASSFAGSYEQYF,TRBV7-3
CASGGVNGSLRWGYGYTF,TRBV28
CASSLGDSQETQYF,TRBV5-1
CASSGGGPRYNSPLHF,TRBV9
CASSLINRDQWGYTF,TRBV28
CASSPFRDSPNEKLFF,TRBV18
CAWSLLAGSEQYF,TRBV30
CASSVGNGGATETQYF,TRBV9
CASSLAPDSSNTGELFF,TRBV13
CAWSVQGDRAQYF,TRBV30